The subject of this entry is one T cell receptor beta chain. Produced via immunoSEQ multiplex PCR; TCRdb's table is partial and in-frame only. The repertoire holds about 160,000 clones, with 85% as singletons. These data are taken from a study of blood T cell repertoires in COVID-19. There are 12 residues in the CDR3. The ends were cut back, 5 bases at V and 7 bases at J, with 11 bases in the middle. CDR1 and CDR2 from the germline V gene are SGHNT and YENEEA. This chain uses TRBV11-3 with TRBJ1-1; D may be TRBD1 (6 bases). The TCR comes from a human donor with acute or convalescent COVID-19. The donor label of this sample is uncertain. The sequenced sample consisted of peripheral blood. The CDR3 DNA reads as TGTGCCAGCAGCCAACAAGGGGGTGAAGCTTTCTTT. Translation gives CASSQQGGEAFF.